Detailed here is one TCR beta chain. Its antigen is undetermined. Germline V CDR1 and CDR2: SGHRS, YFSETQ. The V end was cut by 4 bases, the J end by 1 base, with 20 bases between. This CDR3 comprises 17 residues. Sequencing was performed with immunoSEQ multiplex PCR; in TCRdb, only in-frame clones are kept and a portion is missing. The sample has roughly 250,000 clones, about three quarters seen once. The data were taken from a study of cytotoxic CD8 clonotypes in ibrutinib-treated CLL. Whole-study findings and limits: Clonality grew at ibrutinib response; at progression, it decreased back toward baseline. Public clonotypes (which were uncommon) either contracted or remained stable on treatment.

The sequence came from a human donor with chronic lymphocytic leukemia. The sample in question was PBMCs, obtained after 24 months of ibrutinib treatment. This chain uses TRBV5-1 with TRBJ1-1, with D maybe TRBD1 (6 bases). The CDR3 loop is CASSKYRDTEGNTEAFF. The CDR3 coding sequence is TGCGCCAGCAGCAAGTACCGGGACACAGAGGGGAACACTGAAGCTTTCTTT.